This TCR beta chain was identified in a study of tumor-infiltrating lymphocytes in primary liver carcinoma. Study background: Stage T1-T3 N0M0 tumors measured about 4.2 to 11 cm at most. Productive TCRbeta read counts per sample ran from roughly 3.65 to 7.13 million and were similar across tissue types. Findings and caveats of the study: Representation across all five tumor regions was limited to only about 8-25% of top clones. Tumors significantly exceeded blood in top-250-clone fraction (p = 0.039).

Regarding this clonotype: What it binds is unknown.

The authors made TCR beta cDNA from about 500 ng total RNA with a constant-region primer. The TCR beta library was amplified through three nested multiplex PCR rounds in a modified ARM-PCR procedure. Primers for the first two PCR rounds were TRBV1-TRBV30 forward primers and a C-beta reverse primer (about 10 cycles per round). TCRdb ran MiXCR on the multiplex PCR reads and lists one entry per CDR3 protein. The repertoire holds 100,000 or so distinct CDR3 sequences, about four fifths seen once, with 15% to 20% in the top ten. The tissue used was unsorted bulk material of about 20-33 mg. RNA and DNA were co-extracted from it with the AllPrep DNA/RNA mini kit. V was clipped by 1 base and J by 6 bases, with 14 bases between them. The germline V gene has CDR1 GTSNPN and CDR2 SVGIG (reference sequence). This CDR3 region has 14 residues.

This chain links TRBV30 with TRBJ2-3; tentatively, D is TRBD1 or TRBD2 (6 bases each). The receptor's source is a man in his forties or fifties with primary liver carcinoma and hepatitis B virus infection. Sequenced input: liver tumor tissue from sampling region 3. Documented subset: tumor region T3, left-lateral pole. CDR3 DNA sequence: TGTGCCTGGAGTGCGGGGGCATACTCGGATACGCAGTATTTT. Its translation is CAWSAGAYSDTQYF.